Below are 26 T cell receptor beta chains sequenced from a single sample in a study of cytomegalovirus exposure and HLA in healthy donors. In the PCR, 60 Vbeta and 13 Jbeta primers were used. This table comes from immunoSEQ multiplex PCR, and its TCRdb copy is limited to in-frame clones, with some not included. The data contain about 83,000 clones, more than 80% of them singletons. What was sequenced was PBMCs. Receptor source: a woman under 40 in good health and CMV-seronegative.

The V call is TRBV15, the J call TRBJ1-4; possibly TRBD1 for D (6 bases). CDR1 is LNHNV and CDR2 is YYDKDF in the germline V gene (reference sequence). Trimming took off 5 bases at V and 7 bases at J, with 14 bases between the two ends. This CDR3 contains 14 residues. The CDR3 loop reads CATSQGGGSEKLFF. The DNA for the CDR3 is TGTGCCACCAGCCAAGGGGGGGGAAGTGAAAAACTGTTTTTT.

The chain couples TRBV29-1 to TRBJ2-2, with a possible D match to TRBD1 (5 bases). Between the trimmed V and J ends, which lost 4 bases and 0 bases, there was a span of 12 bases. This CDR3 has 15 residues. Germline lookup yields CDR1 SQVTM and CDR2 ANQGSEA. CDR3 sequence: CSVVTAGANTGELFF. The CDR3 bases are TGCAGCGTTGTGACAGCTGGTGCGAACACCGGGGAGCTGTTTTTT.

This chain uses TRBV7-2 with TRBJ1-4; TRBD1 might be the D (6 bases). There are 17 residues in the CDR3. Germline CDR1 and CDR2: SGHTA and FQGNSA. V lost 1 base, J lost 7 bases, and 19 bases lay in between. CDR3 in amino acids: CASSLEWTDRLTEKLFF. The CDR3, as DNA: TGTGCCAGCAGCTTAGAGTGGACAGATCGTTTGACTGAAAAACTGTTTTTT.

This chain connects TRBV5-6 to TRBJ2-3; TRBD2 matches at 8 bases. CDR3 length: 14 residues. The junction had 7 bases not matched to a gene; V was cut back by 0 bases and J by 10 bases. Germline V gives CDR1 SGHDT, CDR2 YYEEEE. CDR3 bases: TGTGCCAGCAGCTTGGGCGGGGGGATGATGCCGCAGTATTTT. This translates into CASSLGGGMMPQYF.

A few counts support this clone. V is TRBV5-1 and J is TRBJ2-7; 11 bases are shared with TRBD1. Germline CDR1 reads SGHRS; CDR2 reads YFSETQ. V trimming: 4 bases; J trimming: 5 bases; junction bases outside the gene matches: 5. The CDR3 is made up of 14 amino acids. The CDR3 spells CASSQGQGVHEQYF. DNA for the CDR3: TGCGCCAGCAGCCAGGGACAGGGGGTTCACGAGCAGTACTTC.

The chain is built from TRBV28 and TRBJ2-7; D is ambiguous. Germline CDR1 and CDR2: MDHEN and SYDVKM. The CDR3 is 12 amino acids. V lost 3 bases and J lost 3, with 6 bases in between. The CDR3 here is CASSFQNYEQYF. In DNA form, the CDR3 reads TGTGCCAGCAGTTTTCAGAACTACGAGCAGTACTTC.

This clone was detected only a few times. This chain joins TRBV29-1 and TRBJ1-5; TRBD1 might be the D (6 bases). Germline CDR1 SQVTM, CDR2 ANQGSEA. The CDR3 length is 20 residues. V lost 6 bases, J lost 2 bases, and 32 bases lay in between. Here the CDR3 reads CSVTLSTGTFPPLGNQPQHF. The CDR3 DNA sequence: TGCAGCGTCACATTAAGCACCGGGACATTTCCCCCTTTAGGCAATCAGCCCCAGCATTTT.

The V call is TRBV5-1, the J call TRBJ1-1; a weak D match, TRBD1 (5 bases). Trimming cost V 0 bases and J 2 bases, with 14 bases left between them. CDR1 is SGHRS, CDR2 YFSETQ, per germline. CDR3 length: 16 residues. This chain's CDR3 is CASSLETGLLNTEAFF. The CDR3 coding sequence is TGCGCCAGCAGCTTGGAAACAGGCCTTTTAAACACTGAAGCTTTCTTT.

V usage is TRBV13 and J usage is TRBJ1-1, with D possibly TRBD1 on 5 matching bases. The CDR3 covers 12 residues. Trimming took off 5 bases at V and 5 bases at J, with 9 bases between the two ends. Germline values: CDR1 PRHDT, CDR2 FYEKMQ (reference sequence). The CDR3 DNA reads TGTGCCAGCAGCGGGGGAGGGACTGAAGCTTTCTTT. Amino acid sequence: CASSGGGTEAFF.

In nucleotides, the CDR3 is TGTGCCATCAGTAAAAACGGGAACACTGAAGCTTTCTTT. The encoded protein is CAISKNGNTEAFF. This chain links TRBV10-3 with TRBJ1-1, with unresolved D. The CDR3 is 13 residues long. In germline, CDR1 is ENHRY, CDR2 SYGVKD. Between the trimmed V and J ends, which lost 5 bases and 1 base, there was a span of 8 bases.

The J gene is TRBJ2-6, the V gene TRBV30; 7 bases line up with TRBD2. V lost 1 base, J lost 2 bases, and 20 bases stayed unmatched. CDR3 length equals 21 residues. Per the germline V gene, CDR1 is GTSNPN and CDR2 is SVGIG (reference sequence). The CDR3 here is CAWSEWGGGRMNRAGANVLTF. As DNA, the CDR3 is TGTGCCTGGAGTGAGTGGGGGGGAGGGAGGATGAATAGGGCTGGGGCCAACGTCCTGACTTTC.

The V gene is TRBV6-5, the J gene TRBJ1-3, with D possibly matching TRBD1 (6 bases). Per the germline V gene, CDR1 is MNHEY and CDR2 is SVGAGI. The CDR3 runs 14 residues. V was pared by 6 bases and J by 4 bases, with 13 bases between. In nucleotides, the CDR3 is TGTGCCAGCAGATCAACAGGGTCAGGAAACACCATATATTTT. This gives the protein CASRSTGSGNTIYF.

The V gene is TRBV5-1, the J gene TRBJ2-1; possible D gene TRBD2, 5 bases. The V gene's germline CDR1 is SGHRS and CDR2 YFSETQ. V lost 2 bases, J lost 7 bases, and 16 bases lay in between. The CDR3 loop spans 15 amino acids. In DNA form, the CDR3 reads TGCGCCAGCAGCTTCGCCCCGATTAGCGAGAATGAGCAGTTCTTC. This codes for CASSFAPISENEQFF.

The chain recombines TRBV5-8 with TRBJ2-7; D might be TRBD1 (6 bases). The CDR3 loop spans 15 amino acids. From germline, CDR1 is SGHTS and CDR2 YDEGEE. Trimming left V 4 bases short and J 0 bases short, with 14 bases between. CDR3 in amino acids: CASSLGHASSYEQYF. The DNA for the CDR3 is TGTGCCAGCAGCCTGGGACACGCAAGCTCCTACGAGCAGTACTTC.

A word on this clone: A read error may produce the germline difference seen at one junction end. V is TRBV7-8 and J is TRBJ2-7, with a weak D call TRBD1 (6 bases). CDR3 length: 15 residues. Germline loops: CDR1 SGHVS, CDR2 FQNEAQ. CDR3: CVSTRTSDSSYEQYF. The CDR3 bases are TGTGTCAGCACCAGAACATCGGACAGCTCCTACGAGCAGTACTTC.

This CDR3 reads CASSFWTSGTDTQYF. CDR3 coding DNA: TGTGCCAGCAGCTTTTGGACTAGCGGCACAGATACGCAGTATTTT. The genes are TRBV11-2 and TRBJ2-3; the match to TRBD2 covers 9 bases. Looked up from germline, CDR1 is SGHAT and CDR2 is FQNNGV. V gave up 3 bases and J gave up 1 base; unmatched junction bases: 2. The CDR3 is 15 residues long.

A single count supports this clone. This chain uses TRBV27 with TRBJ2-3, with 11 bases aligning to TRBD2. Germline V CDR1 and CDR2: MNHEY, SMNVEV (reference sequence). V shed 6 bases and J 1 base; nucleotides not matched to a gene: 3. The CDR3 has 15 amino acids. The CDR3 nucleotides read TGTGCCAGCAGACTAGCGGGAGCAGGCACAGATACGCAGTATTTT. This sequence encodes CASRLAGAGTDTQYF.

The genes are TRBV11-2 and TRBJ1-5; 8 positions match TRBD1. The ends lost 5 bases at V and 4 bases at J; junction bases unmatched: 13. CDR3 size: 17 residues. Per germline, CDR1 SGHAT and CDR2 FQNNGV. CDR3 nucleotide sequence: TGTGCCAGCAGCCCCCAGACAGGGGTGCGAAGGAATCAGCCCCAGCATTTT. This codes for CASSPQTGVRRNQPQHF.

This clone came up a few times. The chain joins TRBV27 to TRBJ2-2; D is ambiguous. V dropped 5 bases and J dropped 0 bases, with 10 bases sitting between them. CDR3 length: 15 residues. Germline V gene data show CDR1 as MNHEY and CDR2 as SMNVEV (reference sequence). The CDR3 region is CASSEQMTNTGELFF. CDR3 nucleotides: TGTGCCAGCAGTGAACAGATGACGAACACCGGGGAGCTGTTTTTT.

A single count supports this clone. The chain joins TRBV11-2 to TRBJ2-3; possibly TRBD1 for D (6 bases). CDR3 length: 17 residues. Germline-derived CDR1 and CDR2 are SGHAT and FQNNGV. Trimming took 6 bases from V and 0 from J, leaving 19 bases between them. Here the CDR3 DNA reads TGTGCCAGCAGTCAGGGGACAAAATTGATTAGCACAGATACGCAGTATTTT. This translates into CASSQGTKLISTDTQYF. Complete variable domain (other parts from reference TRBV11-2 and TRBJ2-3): EAGVAQSPRYKIIEKRQSVAFWCNPISGHATLYWYQQILGQGPKLLIQFQNNGVVDDSQLPKDRFSAERLKGVDSTLKIQPAKLEDSAVYLCASSQGTKLISTDTQYFGPGTRLTVL.

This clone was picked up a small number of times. CDR3 amino acids: CASSLSTGGELREPQHF. CDR3 DNA: TGTGCCAGCAGCTTGAGCACAGGGGGCGAGTTAAGGGAGCCCCAGCATTTT. V usage is TRBV5-6 and J usage is TRBJ1-5, with TRBD1 identical over 9 bases. The CDR3 consists of 17 residues. Germline values: CDR1 SGHDT, CDR2 YYEEEE. J was trimmed by 8 bases and V by 1 base; bases with no gene match: 13.

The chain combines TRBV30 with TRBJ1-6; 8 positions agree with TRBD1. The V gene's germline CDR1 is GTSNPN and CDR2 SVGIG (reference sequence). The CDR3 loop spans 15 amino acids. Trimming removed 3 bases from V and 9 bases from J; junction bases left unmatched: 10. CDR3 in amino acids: CAWSSKGTGGSPLHF. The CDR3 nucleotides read TGTGCCTGGAGCTCCAAGGGGACAGGCGGTTCACCCCTCCACTTT.

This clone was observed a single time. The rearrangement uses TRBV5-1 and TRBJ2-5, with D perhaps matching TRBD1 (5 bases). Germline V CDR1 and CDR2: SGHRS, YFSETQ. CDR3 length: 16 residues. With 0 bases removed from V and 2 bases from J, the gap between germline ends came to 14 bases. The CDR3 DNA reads TGCGCCAGCAGCTTGGTAGGGGCCCCCACGCAAGAGACCCAGTACTTC. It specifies CASSLVGAPTQETQYF.

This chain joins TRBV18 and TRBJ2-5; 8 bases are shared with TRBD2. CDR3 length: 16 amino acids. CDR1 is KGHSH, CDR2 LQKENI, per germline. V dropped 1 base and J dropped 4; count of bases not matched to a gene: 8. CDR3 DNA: TGTGCCAGCTCACCACTATCAGCGGGAGCATCAGAGACCCAGTACTTC. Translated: CASSPLSAGASETQYF.

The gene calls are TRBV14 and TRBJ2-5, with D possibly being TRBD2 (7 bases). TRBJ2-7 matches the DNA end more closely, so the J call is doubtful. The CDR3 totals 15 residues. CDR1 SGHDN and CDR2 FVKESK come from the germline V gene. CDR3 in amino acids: CASSLRGRAFYEQYF. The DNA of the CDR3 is TGTGCCAGCAGCTTAAGGGGGAGGGCCTTTTACGAGCAGTACTTC.

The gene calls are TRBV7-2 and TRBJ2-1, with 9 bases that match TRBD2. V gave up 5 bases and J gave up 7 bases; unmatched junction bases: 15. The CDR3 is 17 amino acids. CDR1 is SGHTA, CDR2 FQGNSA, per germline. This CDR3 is CASSTGRLADYINEQFF. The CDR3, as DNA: TGTGCCAGCAGCACCGGACGACTAGCGGACTACATTAATGAGCAGTTCTTC.